The clone carrying this T cell receptor (beta chain) has more than one count but fewer than ten. This entry is derived from a study of blood T cell repertoires in COVID-19. Measured with immunoSEQ multiplex PCR; TCRdb has only the in-frame clones, and not every one. Of fewer than 500,000 clones in the sample, 85% to 90% are singletons; the top ten hold roughly 0.84%. Germline CDR1 is LGHNA and CDR2 is YNFKEQ. The CDR3 runs 11 residues. Trimming cost V 8 bases and J 10 bases; bases outside gene matches: 7. This sequence joins TRBV4-2 and TRBJ1-1, with TRBD1 identical over 7 bases. This TCR derives from a young man with COVID-19, enrolled during active disease. Sample: peripheral blood. The CDR3 bases are TGTGCCAGCGGACAGGCGGCGGCAGCTTTCTTT. Its protein is CASGQAAAAFF.